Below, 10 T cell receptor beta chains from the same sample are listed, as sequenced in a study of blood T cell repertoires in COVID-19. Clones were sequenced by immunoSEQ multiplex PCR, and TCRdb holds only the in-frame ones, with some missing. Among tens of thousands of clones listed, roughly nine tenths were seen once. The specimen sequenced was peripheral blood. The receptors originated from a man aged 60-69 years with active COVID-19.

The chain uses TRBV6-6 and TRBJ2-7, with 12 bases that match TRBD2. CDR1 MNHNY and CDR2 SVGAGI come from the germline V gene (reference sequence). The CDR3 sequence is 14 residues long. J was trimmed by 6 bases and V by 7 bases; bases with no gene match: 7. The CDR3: CASTEGGLAGEQYF. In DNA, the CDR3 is TGTGCCAGCACAGAAGGGGGACTAGCGGGCGAGCAGTACTTC.

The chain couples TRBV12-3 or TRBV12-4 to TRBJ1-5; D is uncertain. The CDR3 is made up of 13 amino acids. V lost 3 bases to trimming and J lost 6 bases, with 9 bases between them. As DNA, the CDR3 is TGTGCCAGCAGTTTTAGTCGGGGTCAGCCCCAGCATTTT. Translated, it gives CASSFSRGQPQHF.

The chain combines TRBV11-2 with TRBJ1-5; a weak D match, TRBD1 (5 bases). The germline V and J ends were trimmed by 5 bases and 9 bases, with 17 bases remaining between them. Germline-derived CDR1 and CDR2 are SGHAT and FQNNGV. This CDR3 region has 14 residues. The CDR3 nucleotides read TGTGCCAGCAGCCCAGGTGTAGGGGATGGGCCCCAGCATTTT. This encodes CASSPGVGDGPQHF. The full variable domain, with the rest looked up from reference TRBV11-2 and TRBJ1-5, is EAGVAQSPRYKIIEKRQSVAFWCNPISGHATLYWYQQILGQGPKLLIQFQNNGVVDDSQLPKDRFSAERLKGVDSTLKIQPAKLEDSAVYLCASSPGVGDGPQHFGDGTRLSIL.

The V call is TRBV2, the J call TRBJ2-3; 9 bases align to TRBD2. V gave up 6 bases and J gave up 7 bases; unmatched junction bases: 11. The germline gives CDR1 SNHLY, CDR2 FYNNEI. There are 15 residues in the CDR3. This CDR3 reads CASREEVSGSHTQYF. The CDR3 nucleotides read TGTGCCAGCAGGGAGGAGGTTAGCGGGAGTCATACGCAGTATTTT.

The CDR3 coding sequence is TGTGCCAGCAGCTCGATAGCGGGAGGGCCTATCGCAGATACGCAGTATTTT. This translates into CASSSIAGGPIADTQYF. This chain connects TRBV11-2 to TRBJ2-3; TRBD2 matches 11 bases. Per the germline V gene, CDR1 is SGHAT and CDR2 is FQNNGV. Trimming took 4 bases from V and 4 from J; bases not matched to a gene: 10. This CDR3 has 17 amino acids.

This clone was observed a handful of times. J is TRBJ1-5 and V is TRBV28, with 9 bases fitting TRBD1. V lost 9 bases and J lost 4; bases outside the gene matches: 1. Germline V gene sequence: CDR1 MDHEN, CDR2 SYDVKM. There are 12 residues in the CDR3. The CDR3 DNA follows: TGTGCCAGTGGACAGGGGAATCAGCCCCAGCATTTT. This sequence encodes CASGQGNQPQHF.

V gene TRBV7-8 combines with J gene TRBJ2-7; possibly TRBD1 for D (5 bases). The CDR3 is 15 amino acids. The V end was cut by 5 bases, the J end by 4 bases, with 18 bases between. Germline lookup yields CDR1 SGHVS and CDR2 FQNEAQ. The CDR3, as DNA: TGTGCCAGCAGCCGAGAGCGTTCAGGGCGGTACGAGCAGTACTTC. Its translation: CASSRERSGRYEQYF. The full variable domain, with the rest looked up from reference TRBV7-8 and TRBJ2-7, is GAGVSQSPRYKVAKRGQDVALRCDPISGHVSLFWYQQALGQGPEFLTYFQNEAQLDKSGLPSDRFFAERPEGSVSTLKIQRTQQEDSAVYLCASSRERSGRYEQYFGPGTRLTVT.

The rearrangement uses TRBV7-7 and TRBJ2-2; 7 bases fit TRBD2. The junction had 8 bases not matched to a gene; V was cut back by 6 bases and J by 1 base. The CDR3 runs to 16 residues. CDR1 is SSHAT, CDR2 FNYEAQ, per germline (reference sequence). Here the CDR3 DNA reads TGTGCCAGCAGTCCTGGGAGGGTCCTGAACACCGGGGAGCTGTTTTTT. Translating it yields CASSPGRVLNTGELFF.

CDR3 DNA sequence: TGTGCCAGCAGCTTGGGGAGAAACTACGAGCAGTACTTC. Its protein is CASSLGRNYEQYF. V is TRBV5-6 and J is TRBJ2-7; D is ambiguous. CDR1 is SGHDT, CDR2 YYEEEE, per germline. The CDR3 covers 13 residues. V lost 0 bases to trimming and J lost 3 bases, with 7 bases between them.

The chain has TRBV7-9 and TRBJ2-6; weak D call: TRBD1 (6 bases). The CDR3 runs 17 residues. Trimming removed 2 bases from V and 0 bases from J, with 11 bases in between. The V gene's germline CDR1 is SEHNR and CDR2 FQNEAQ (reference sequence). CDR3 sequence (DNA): TGTGCCAGCAGCTTAAGGGGGATATACTCTGGGGCCAACGTCCTGACTTTC. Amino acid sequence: CASSLRGIYSGANVLTF. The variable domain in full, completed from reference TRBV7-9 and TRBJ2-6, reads DTGVSQNPRHKITKRGQNVTFRCDPISEHNRLYWYRQTLGQGPEFLTYFQNEAQLEKSRLLSDRFSAERPKGSFSTLEIQRTEQGDSAMYLCASSLRGIYSGANVLTFGAGSRLTVL.